This T cell receptor (beta chain) was identified during a study of shared clonotypes between healthy human individuals. Overall study: Three plates were used per donor for CD4 naive, three for CD4 memory, two for CD8 naive and one for CD8 memory.

Trimming cost V 4 bases and J 4 bases; bases outside gene matches: 4. Germline CDR1 SQVTM, CDR2 ANQGSEA. This CDR3 is 13 amino acids long. Regarding the study as a whole: Clonotype sharing among donors was expected to depend on sequencing depth.

TCRdb's table, derived via immunoSEQ multiplex PCR, lists solely in-frame clones and lacks some. The table includes approximately 1,000,000 clones, about four fifths detected once. All donors were healthy HIV-negative adults lacking recent acute infections or vaccinations. Splitting the CD4+ cells yielded a CD45RA+ naive subset and a CD45RA-negative memory subset. With respect to this clone: As yet, its antigen is unknown.

This sequence joins TRBV29-1 and TRBJ1-2; 9 bases align to TRBD1. The origin of this receptor is a man aged 18 to 30 in good health. Some clones in this sample may be carry-over from other donors' samples. The sample consisted of memory CD4+ T cells from PBMCs. Described subset: CD45RA-negative fraction. The CDR3 DNA sequence: TGCAGCGTTGCGACAGGGGGGTTCTATGGCTACACCTTC. Protein product: CSVATGGFYGYTF.